One and the same sample provided the 17 T cell receptor beta chains below, sequenced in a study of T cell changes during pregnancy in multiple sclerosis. Method: immunoSEQ multiplex PCR; TCRdb's copy keeps in-frame clones and lacks some. The sample has roughly 39,000 clones; more than 75% are singletons. The sequenced sample was PBMCs (not recorded whether the cells were cultured). These receptors were obtained from a female donor with multiple sclerosis, enrolled in a pregnancy study.

The rearrangement joins TRBV7-9 to TRBJ2-1; D possibly corresponds to TRBD2 (5 bases). Germline V gene lookup returns CDR1 SEHNR and CDR2 FQNEAQ (reference sequence). V was trimmed by 4 bases and J by 1 base, leaving 8 bases between them. This CDR3 region has 14 residues. CDR3 coding DNA: TGTGCCAGCAGCTCTCGGGGATCCTACAATGAGCAGTTCTTC. Encoded protein: CASSSRGSYNEQFF.

The chain couples TRBV7-2 to TRBJ2-1; TRBD1 is a possible D gene (6 bases). Germline V CDR1 and CDR2: SGHTA, FQGNSA. The CDR3 contains 14 residues. Trimming stripped 4 bases from V and 1 base from J, with 8 bases between. CDR3 in DNA: TGTGCCAGCAGCTACGACAGGTCCTACAATGAGCAGTTCTTC. It encodes CASSYDRSYNEQFF.

V is TRBV6-6 and J is TRBJ2-5; tentatively, D is TRBD1 (6 bases). The CDR3 length is 13 residues. V lost 6 bases and J lost 4, with 12 bases in between. Germline CDR1 reads MNHNY; CDR2 reads SVGAGI (reference sequence). The CDR3 is CASRTGTIETQYF. CDR3 DNA: TGTGCCAGCAGGACCGGGACAATAGAGACCCAGTACTTC.

The chain recombines TRBV5-4 with TRBJ1-2; unclear D gene. Germline V CDR1 and CDR2: SGHNT, YYREEE (reference sequence). The CDR3 is 15 residues long. V lost 0 bases and J 6 bases, leaving 15 bases between the germline ends. Written as DNA, the CDR3 is TGTGCCAGCAGCTTGGAGGGCCACAAGGTGGATGGCTACACCTTC. It encodes CASSLEGHKVDGYTF. The full variable domain, in which reference TRBV5-4 and TRBJ1-2 provide the parts outside the CDR3, is ETGVTQSPTHLIKTRGQQVTLRCSSQSGHNTVSWYQQALGQGPQFIFQYYREEENGRGNFPPRFSGLQFPNYSSELNVNALELDDSALYLCASSLEGHKVDGYTFGSGTRLTVV.

The V gene is TRBV11-2, the J gene TRBJ1-1, with TRBD1 identical over 8 bases. Germline V gives CDR1 SGHAT, CDR2 FQNNGV. With V trimmed by 4 bases and J by 4 bases, 17 bases remained unmatched. This CDR3 region has 18 residues. The CDR3 is CASSSLTGGKRLSTEAFF. DNA for the CDR3: TGTGCCAGCAGCTCCTTAACAGGGGGTAAGAGGCTGAGCACTGAAGCTTTCTTT.

A single count supports this clone. CDR3 region: CASNSGDTQYF. The CDR3 nucleotides are TGCGCCAGCAACTCAGGGGATACGCAGTATTTT. The chain joins TRBV5-1 to TRBJ2-3, with a tentative D call TRBD1 (5 bases). In germline, CDR1 is SGHRS, CDR2 YFSETQ. Trimming cost V 6 bases and J 6 bases, with 8 bases left between them. The CDR3 has 11 amino acids.

This chain connects TRBV6-4 to TRBJ2-3, with 8 bases aligning to TRBD2. Losses at the gene ends were 3 bases for V and 2 bases for J; bases not matched to a gene: 4. The CDR3 totals 15 residues. Germline CDR1 and CDR2: MRHNA and SNTAGT. CDR3 nucleotides: TGTGCCAGCAGTGAAACACTAGCGGCCACAGATACGCAGTATTTT. Translation gives CASSETLAATDTQYF.

The chain employs TRBV7-9 and TRBJ1-2; TRBD1 matches 9 bases. Germline V lookup: CDR1 SEHNR, CDR2 FQNEAQ (reference sequence). The CDR3 contains 15 residues. After removal of 5 bases from V and 6 bases from J, the junction contained 10 bases not matched to a gene. CDR3 residues: CASSPTGGAYDGYTF. CDR3 nucleotide sequence: TGTGCCAGCAGCCCTACAGGGGGCGCTTATGATGGCTACACCTTC.

The V gene is TRBV7-9, the J gene TRBJ1-1; 7 bases align to TRBD1. Trimming took 6 bases from V and 6 from J; bases not matched to a gene: 4. This CDR3 contains 12 residues. The germline V gene has CDR1 SEHNR and CDR2 FQNEAQ (reference sequence). This CDR3 is CASSYQGAEAFF. In nucleotides, the CDR3 is TGTGCCAGCAGTTACCAGGGGGCTGAAGCTTTCTTT.

This chain uses TRBV19 with TRBJ2-5, with 7 bases identical to TRBD1. The germline V gene encodes CDR1 LNHDA and CDR2 SQIVND (reference sequence). The CDR3 runs 14 residues. Trimming at V came to 5 bases and at J to 3 bases, leaving 6 bases not matched to a gene. CDR3 nucleotide sequence: TGTGCCAGTAGTCTCGGGACAGCTAAAGAGACCCAGTACTTC. This codes for CASSLGTAKETQYF.

The gene calls are TRBV4-3 and TRBJ1-5; D remains unclear. The length of the CDR3 is 16 residues. CDR1 is LGHNA and CDR2 is YSLEER in the germline V gene. V lost 8 bases, J lost 4 bases, and 21 bases lay in between. The DNA of the CDR3 is TGCGCCAGCCAAGAGGGCAGGCCGGCGAGAAATCAGCCCCAGCATTTT. Protein product: CASQEGRPARNQPQHF.

The rearrangement uses TRBV6-1 and TRBJ2-6; 7 bases agree with TRBD2. The germline gives CDR1 MNHNS, CDR2 SASEGT. The CDR3 sequence is 18 residues long. With V trimmed by 4 bases and J by 0 bases, 9 bases remained unmatched. The CDR3 loop is CASSAAGIFSSGANVLTF. The CDR3, as DNA: TGTGCCAGCAGTGCAGCGGGGATCTTTTCCTCTGGGGCCAACGTCCTGACTTTC.

V usage is TRBV30 and J usage is TRBJ2-2, with a tentative D call TRBD2 (6 bases). Germline V CDR1 and CDR2: GTSNPN, SVGIG (reference sequence). The CDR3 spans 13 residues. V lost 5 bases, J lost 6 bases, and 13 bases lay in between. The CDR3 here is CAWDRGEAGELFF. As DNA, the CDR3 is TGTGCCTGGGATAGAGGGGAGGCCGGGGAGCTGTTTTTT. Looking up the rest from reference TRBV30 and TRBJ2-2 gives the full variable domain: SQTIHQWPATLVQPVGSPLSLECTVEGTSNPNLYWYRQAAGRGLQLLFYSVGIGQISSEVPQNLSASRPQDRQFILSSKKLLLSDSGFYLCAWDRGEAGELFFGEGSRLTVL.

The rearrangement uses TRBV6-4 and TRBJ2-1, with TRBD2 matching over 10 bases. Trimming took 2 bases from V and 4 from J; bases not matched to a gene: 2. Looked up from germline, CDR1 is MRHNA and CDR2 is SNTAGT. The CDR3 extends over 15 amino acids. DNA for the CDR3: TGTGCCAGCAGTGACGGGACTAGCGAGTACAATGAGCAGTTCTTC. This codes for CASSDGTSEYNEQFF.

The chain employs TRBV6-4 and TRBJ2-5, with 11 bases that match TRBD2. V gave up 3 bases and J gave up 4 bases; unmatched junction bases: 4. Germline V gene lookup returns CDR1 MRHNA and CDR2 SNTAGT. The CDR3 spans 15 residues. In DNA form, the CDR3 reads TGTGCCAGCAGTGAACTAGCGGGGGCCTTAGAGACCCAGTACTTC. This codes for CASSELAGALETQYF.

The chain recombines TRBV19 with TRBJ1-5; 10 positions match TRBD1. Germline CDR1 and CDR2: LNHDA and SQIVND (reference sequence). This CDR3 comprises 12 residues. With 9 bases clipped from V and 7 bases from J, the junction kept 3 bases outside the gene matches. The CDR3 loop is CASRDRGQPQHF. CDR3 nucleotides: TGTGCCAGCCGGGACAGGGGACAGCCCCAGCATTTT.

This clone was observed a single time. The chain carries TRBV7-9 and TRBJ2-1, with a possible D match to TRBD2 (6 bases). This CDR3 has 16 residues. V was cut by 5 bases and J by 4 bases, with 18 bases left in between. Germline V gives CDR1 SEHNR, CDR2 FQNEAQ (reference sequence). CDR3 coding DNA: TGTGCCAGCAGCCGCCTAGCAGCGGGCATTTACAATGAGCAGTTCTTC. Encoded protein: CASSRLAAGIYNEQFF.